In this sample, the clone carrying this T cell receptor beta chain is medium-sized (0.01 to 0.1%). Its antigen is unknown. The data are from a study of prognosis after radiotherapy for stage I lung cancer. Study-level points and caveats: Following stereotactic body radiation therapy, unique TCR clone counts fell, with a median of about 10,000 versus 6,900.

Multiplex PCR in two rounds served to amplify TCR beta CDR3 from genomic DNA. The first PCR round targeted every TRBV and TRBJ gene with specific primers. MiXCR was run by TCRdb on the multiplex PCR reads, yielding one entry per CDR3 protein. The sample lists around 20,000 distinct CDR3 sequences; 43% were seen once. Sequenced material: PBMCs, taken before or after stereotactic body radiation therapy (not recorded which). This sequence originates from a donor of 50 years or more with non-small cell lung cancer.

CDR3 in amino acids: CASSEDGTNTDTQYF. As DNA, the CDR3 is TGTGCCAGCAGTGAAGATGGGACTAACACAGATACGCAGTATTTT. This sequence joins TRBV6-1 and TRBJ2-3, with TRBD2 identical over 7 bases. V gave up 1 base and J gave up 2 bases; unmatched junction bases: 3. The CDR3 spans 15 residues. Per the germline V gene, CDR1 is MNHNS and CDR2 is SASEGT.